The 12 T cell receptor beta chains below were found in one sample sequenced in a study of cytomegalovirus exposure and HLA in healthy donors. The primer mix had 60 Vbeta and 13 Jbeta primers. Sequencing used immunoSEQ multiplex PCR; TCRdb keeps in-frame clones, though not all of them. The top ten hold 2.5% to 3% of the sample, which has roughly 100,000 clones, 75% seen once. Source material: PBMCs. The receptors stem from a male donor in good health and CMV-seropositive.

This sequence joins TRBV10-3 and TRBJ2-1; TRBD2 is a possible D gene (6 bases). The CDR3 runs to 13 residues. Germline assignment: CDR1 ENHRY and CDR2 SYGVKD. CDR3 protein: CGTGTRGDNEQFF. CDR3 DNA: TGTGGGACCGGGACTCGAGGGGACAATGAGCAGTTCTTC.

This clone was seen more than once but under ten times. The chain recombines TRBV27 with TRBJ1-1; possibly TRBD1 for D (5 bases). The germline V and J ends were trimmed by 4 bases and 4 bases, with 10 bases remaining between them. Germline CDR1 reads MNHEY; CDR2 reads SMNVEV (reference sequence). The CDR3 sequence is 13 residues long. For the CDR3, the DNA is TGTGCCAGCAGTTCCTACAGGACCACTGAAGCTTTCTTT. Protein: CASSSYRTTEAFF.

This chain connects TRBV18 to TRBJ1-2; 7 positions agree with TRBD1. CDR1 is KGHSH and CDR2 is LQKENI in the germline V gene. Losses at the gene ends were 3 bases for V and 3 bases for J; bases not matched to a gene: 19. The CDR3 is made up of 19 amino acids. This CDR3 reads CASSPRQGILAGTDYGYTF. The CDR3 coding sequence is TGTGCCAGCTCACCCCGACAGGGTATCCTTGCGGGGACAGACTATGGCTACACCTTC. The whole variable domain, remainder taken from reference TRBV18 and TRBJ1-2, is NAGVMQNPRHLVRRRGQEARLRCSPMKGHSHVYWYRQLPEEGLKFMVYLQKENIIDESGMPKERFSAEFPKEGPSILRIQQVVRGDSAAYFCASSPRQGILAGTDYGYTFGSGTRLTVV.

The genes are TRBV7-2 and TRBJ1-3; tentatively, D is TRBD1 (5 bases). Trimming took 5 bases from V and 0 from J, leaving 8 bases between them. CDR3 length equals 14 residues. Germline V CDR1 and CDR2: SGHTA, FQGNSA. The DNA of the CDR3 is TGTGCCAGCAGCCACAGGATCTCTGGAAACACCATATATTTT. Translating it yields CASSHRISGNTIYF.

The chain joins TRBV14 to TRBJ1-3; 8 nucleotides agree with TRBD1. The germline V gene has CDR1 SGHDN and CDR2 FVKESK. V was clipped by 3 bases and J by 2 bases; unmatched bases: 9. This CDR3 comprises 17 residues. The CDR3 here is CASSQPGDRPTGNTIYF. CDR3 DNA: TGTGCCAGCAGCCAGCCAGGGGACAGGCCTACTGGAAACACCATATATTTT.

The CDR3 DNA reads as TGTGCCAGCAGCCAAGGAAGCAGGGTTGAGGTTACCCTCCACTTT. This encodes CASSQGSRVEVTLHF. This chain uses TRBV4-2 with TRBJ1-6; maybe TRBD1 (5 bases). This CDR3 is 15 amino acids long. CDR1 is LGHNA, CDR2 YNFKEQ, per germline. The V end lost 1 base, the J end lost 14 bases, and 18 bases lay between the germline ends.

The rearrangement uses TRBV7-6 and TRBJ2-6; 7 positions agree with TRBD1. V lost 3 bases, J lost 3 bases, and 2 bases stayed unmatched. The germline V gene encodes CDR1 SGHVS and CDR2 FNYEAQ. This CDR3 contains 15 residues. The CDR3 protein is CASSLTGHGANVLTF. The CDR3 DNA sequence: TGTGCCAGCAGCTTGACAGGGCATGGGGCCAACGTCCTGACTTTC.

The CDR3 nucleotides read TGTGCCAGCAGCCTAGACAGGTTTAATGAAAAACTGTTTTTT. It encodes CASSLDRFNEKLFF. The rearrangement links TRBV7-9 to TRBJ1-4, with D possibly matching TRBD1 (6 bases). Trimming took 5 bases from V and 4 from J, leaving 11 bases between them. This CDR3 has 14 amino acids. Germline CDR1 reads SEHNR; CDR2 reads FQNEAQ (reference sequence).

The CDR3 DNA reads as TGTGCCAGCAGCTTAAAAGCAGGGGTCGACACCGGGGAGCTGTTTTTT. Amino acids: CASSLKAGVDTGELFF. This chain joins TRBV7-3 and TRBJ2-2, with D maybe TRBD1 (6 bases). Trimming pared 1 base from V and 3 bases from J, leaving 12 bases between. The CDR3 extends over 16 amino acids. Germline V gene sequence: CDR1 SGHTA, CDR2 FQGTGA.

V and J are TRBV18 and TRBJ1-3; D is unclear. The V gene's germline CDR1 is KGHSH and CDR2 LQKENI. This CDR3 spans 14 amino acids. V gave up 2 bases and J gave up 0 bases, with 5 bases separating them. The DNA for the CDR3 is TGTGCCAGCTCACCAGGAGTCTCTGGAAACACCATATATTTT. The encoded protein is CASSPGVSGNTIYF.

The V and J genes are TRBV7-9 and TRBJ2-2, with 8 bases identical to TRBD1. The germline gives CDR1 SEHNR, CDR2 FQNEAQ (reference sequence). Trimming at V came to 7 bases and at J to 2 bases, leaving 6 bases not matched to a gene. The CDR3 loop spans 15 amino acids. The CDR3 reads CASKSQGANTGELFF. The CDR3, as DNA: TGTGCCAGCAAATCCCAGGGGGCAAACACCGGGGAGCTGTTTTTT.

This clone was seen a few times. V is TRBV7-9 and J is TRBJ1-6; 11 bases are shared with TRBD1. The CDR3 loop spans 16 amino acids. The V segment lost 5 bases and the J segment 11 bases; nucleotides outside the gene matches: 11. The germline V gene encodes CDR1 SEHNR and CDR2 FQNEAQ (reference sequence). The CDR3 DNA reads TGTGCCAGCAGCCAATTCAATCGGGACAGGGGGGCACCCCTCCACTTT. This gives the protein CASSQFNRDRGAPLHF.